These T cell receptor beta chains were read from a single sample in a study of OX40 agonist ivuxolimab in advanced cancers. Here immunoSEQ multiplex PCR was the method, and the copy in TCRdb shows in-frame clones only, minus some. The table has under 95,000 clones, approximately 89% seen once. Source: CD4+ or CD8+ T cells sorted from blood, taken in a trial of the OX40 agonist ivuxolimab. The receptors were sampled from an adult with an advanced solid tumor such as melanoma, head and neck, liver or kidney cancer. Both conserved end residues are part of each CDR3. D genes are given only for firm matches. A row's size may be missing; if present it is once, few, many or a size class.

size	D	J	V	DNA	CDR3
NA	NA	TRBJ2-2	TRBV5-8	TGTGCCAGCAGCTTGGGAGTTTCCGACACCGGGGAGCTGTTTTTT	CASSLGVSDTGELFF
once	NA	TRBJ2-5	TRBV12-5	TGTGCTAGTGGTCAAGAACTGGGGGAGACCCAGTACTTC	CASGQELGETQYF
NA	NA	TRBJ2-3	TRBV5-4	TGTGCCAGCAGCTTGCGGGGGGCACGCACAGATACGCAGTATTTT	CASSLRGARTDTQYF
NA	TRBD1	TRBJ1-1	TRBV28	TGTGCCAGCAGTTCTCCCGCGACAGGGGGACAGACTGAAGCTTTCTTT	CASSSPATGGQTEAFF
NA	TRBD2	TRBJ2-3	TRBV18	TGTGCCAGCTCACTTACTAGCGGGGGTGCAGATACGCAGTATTTT	CASSLTSGGADTQYF
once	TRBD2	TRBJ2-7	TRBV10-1	TGCGCCAGCAGTGTGATACTAGCGGGGGGCCTCTACGAGCAGTACTTC	CASSVILAGGLYEQYF
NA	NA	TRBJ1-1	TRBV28	TGTGCCAGCAGCTCGCCTGGCGCGTACGCTGAAGCTTTCTTT	CASSSPGAYAEAFF
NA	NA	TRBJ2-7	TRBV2	TGTGCCAGTTTTGGCGCAGGGGGGTCCGAGCAGTACTTC	CASFGAGGSEQYF
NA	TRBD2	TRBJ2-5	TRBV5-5	TGTGCCAGCAGCTTTGAGGTAGCGGGAGGAAGACAGACCCAGTACTTC	CASSFEVAGGRQTQYF
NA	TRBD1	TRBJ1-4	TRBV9	TGTGCCAGCAGCGCCGGTGTTACAGGGGTCGGGGAAAAACTGTTTTTT	CASSAGVTGVGEKLFF
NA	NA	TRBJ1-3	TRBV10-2	TGCGCCAGCAGTGCGACCCTCTCTGGGGGAAACACCATATATTTT	CASSATLSGGNTIYF
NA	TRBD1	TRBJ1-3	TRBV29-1	TGCAGCGCGAGACAGGGCGGAAACACCATATATTTT	CSARQGGNTIYF
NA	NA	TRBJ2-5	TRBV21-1	TGTGCCAGCAGCAAATCGCGGGCAGGTAGAGTGGGGGAGACCCAGTACTTC	CASSKSRAGRVGETQYF
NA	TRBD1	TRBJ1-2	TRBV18	TGTGCCAGCTCACCATTGGAACAGGGGAATGGCTACACCTTC	CASSPLEQGNGYTF
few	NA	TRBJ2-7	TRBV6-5	TGTGCCAGTAGAGGGACGGCCTCCTACGAGCAGTACTTC	CASRGTASYEQYF
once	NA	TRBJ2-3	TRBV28	TGTGCCAGCGGGGTAGTAACGGCGACAGATACGCAGTATTTT	CASGVVTATDTQYF
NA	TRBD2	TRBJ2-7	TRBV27	TGTGCCAGCAGTTTAGGACTAGCGGGGGTCTACGAGCAGTACTTC	CASSLGLAGVYEQYF
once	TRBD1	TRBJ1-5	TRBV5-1	TGCGCCAGCAGCTCTCAGGGGGACCAGCCCCAGCATTTT	CASSSQGDQPQHF
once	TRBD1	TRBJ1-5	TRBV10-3	TGTGCCACCGCCGGGACAGGGGGCAATCAGCCCCAGCATTTT	CATAGTGGNQPQHF
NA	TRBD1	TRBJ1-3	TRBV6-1	TGTGCCAGCAGTAGACAGGGGGATTCTGGAAACACCATATATTTT	CASSRQGDSGNTIYF
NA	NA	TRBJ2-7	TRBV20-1	TGCAGTCCCCACCTCGGGAACGAGCAGTACTTC	CSPHLGNEQYF
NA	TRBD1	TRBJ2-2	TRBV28	TGTGCCAGCAGTTACAGGGGGCGCGGCACCGGGGAGCTGTTTTTT	CASSYRGRGTGELFF
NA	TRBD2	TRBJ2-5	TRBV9	TGTGCCAGCAGCGTAGGAACTAGCGGGGGCATAGTCAGGTTCCAAGAGACCCAGTACTTC	CASSVGTSGGIVRFQETQYF
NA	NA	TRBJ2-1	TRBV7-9	TGTGCCAGCAGCTTAGCCGGCCGGAGGGCCTACAATGAGCAGTTCTTC	CASSLAGRRAYNEQFF
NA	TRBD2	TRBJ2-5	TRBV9	TGTGCCAGCAGCCCACAACCGGGACTAGCTTGGCCCCAGTACTTC	CASSPQPGLAWPQYF
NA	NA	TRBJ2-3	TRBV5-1	TGCGCCAGCAGCTTGGTCGGCAGGAGCACAGATACGCAGTATTTT	CASSLVGRSTDTQYF
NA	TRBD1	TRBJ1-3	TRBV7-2	TGTGCCAGCAGCTCGGGGACAGCCGCTGGAAACACCATATATTTT	CASSSGTAAGNTIYF
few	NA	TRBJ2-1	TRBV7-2	TGTGCCAGCAGCTTAGTACATGAGCAGTTCTTC	CASSLVHEQFF
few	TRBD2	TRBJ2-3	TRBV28	TGTGCCAGCAGCACATCTAGCGGGGATAGAGATACGCAGTATTTT	CASSTSSGDRDTQYF
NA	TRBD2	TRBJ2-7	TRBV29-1	TGCAGCGTTAGGGGACTAGCGGGCACCTACGAGCAGTACTTC	CSVRGLAGTYEQYF
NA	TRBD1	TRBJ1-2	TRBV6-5	TGTGCCAGCAGTGCCCGGGACAGGAGGGGCCGTTACACCTTC	CASSARDRRGRYTF
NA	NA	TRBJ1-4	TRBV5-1	TGCGCCAGCAGCTTGGCCGGGGTAGGGGAAAAACTGTTTTTT	CASSLAGVGEKLFF
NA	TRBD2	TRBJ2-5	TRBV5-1	TGCGCCAGCAGCTTGGCCGCTAGCGGGGGGCAAGAGACCCAGTACTTC	CASSLAASGGQETQYF
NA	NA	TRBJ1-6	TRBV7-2	TGTGCCAGCAGCTTAGGGCCCGGGGATAGTTCACCCCTCCACTTT	CASSLGPGDSSPLHF
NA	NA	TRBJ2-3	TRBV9	TGTGCCAGCAGCCCCACACTGCGACAGTACACAGATACGCAGTATTTT	CASSPTLRQYTDTQYF
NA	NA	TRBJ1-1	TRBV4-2	TGTGCCAGCAGCCAGGCTGGGATTCCCCTGGCTTTCTTT	CASSQAGIPLAFF
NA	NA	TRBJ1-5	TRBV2	TGTGCCAGCGGAGGACAGCACAATCAGCCCCAGCATTTT	CASGGQHNQPQHF
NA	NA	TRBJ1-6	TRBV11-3	TGTGCCAGCAGCTTACTCAGGCCTAATTCACCCCTCCACTTT	CASSLLRPNSPLHF
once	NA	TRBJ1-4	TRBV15	TGTGCCACCAGCAGAGATCTGGTGGGCCGCTATGAAAAACTGTTTTTT	CATSRDLVGRYEKLFF
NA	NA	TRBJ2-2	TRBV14	TGTGCCAGCAGCCAAGATAAGAATTGGGGCTTGCGCACCGGGGAGCTGTTTTTT	CASSQDKNWGLRTGELFF
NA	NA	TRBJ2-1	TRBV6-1	TGTGCCAGCCGATCTGTGGACCGCTTTGGGAGGCAGTTCTTC	CASRSVDRFGRQFF
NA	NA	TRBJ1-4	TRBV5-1	TGCGCCAGCAGCTTGGGCAGGGAGGGGGAAAAACTGTTTTTT	CASSLGREGEKLFF
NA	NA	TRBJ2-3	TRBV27	TGTGCCAGCAGTATGGGGAGCCTCGGGACAGATACGCAGTATTTT	CASSMGSLGTDTQYF
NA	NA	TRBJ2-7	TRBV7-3	TGTGCCAGCAGCTTAACCAGGGGTGCCGAGCAGTACTTC	CASSLTRGAEQYF
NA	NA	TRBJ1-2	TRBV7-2	TGTGCCAGCAGCTTAGAGTCAGTTTATGGCTACACCTTC	CASSLESVYGYTF
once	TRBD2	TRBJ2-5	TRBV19	TGTGCCAGTAGTAATAGCGGGAGTGTCCGAGAGACCCAGTACTTC	CASSNSGSVRETQYF
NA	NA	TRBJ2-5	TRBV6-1	TGTGCCAGCAGTGAGGACAGACAAGAGACCCAGTACTTC	CASSEDRQETQYF